This T cell receptor beta chain was sequenced during a study of T-cell memory formation after mild COVID-19. Libraries for TCRalpha and TCRbeta carried sample barcodes and unique molecular identifiers via 5'RACE. One entry per CDR3 protein, called by TCRdb with MiXCR from the 5' RACE reads. The sample contains around 200,000 distinct CDR3 sequences, around a sixth of which appear only once. Per the germline V gene, CDR1 is WSHSY and CDR2 is SAAADI. V was shortened by 4 bases and J by 2 bases, with 10 bases between the two germline ends. The CDR3 loop spans 14 amino acids. Sequencing used PBMCs or a T cell subset sorted from them (not recorded which). The gene calls are TRBV10-2 and TRBJ2-3; D is uncertain. The source of this sequence is a young man who had mild COVID-19 (a few samples of this study predate the infection). Cell type and time point are not known. The CDR3, as DNA: TGCGCCAGCAGTGTGGGCAGCCCCACAGATACGCAGTATTTT. This translates into CASSVGSPTDTQYF.